These T cell receptor beta chains were read from a single sample in a study of tumor-infiltrating lymphocytes in localized non-small cell lung cancer. This table comes from immunoSEQ multiplex PCR, and its TCRdb copy is limited to in-frame clones, with some not included. This table holds 7,300 or so clones, less than 70% found once. The source material was uninvolved lung tissue not adjacent to the tumor. All receptors derive from a human donor with non-small cell lung cancer. Each CDR3 is given with its conserved first and last residue. A D gene is named only where the DNA matches it firmly. The size field is filled for only some rows; it gives once, few, many or a size class.

j_call d_call clone_size v_call cdr3_aa cdr3_nt
TRBJ1-5 TRBD1 . TRBV7-2 CASSPFRGSSQPQHF TGTGCCAGCAGCCCATTCAGGGGGTCCAGTCAGCCCCAGCATTTT
TRBJ2-5 TRBD1 . TRBV19 CASSSDRGGGETQYF TGTGCCAGTAGTTCGGACAGGGGCGGCGGTGAGACCCAGTACTTC
TRBJ2-7 TRBD2 once TRBV6-5 CAGSRTGGSYEQYF TGTGCCGGGAGTCGGACGGGAGGGTCCTACGAGCAGTACTTC
TRBJ1-2 TRBD1 . TRBV27 CASRTNNFQGVNGYTF TGTGCCAGCAGGACAAACAACTTCCAGGGGGTCAATGGCTACACCTTC
TRBJ1-6 . . TRBV19 CASRQGSGSPLHF TGTGCCAGTAGGCAGGGGTCAGGTTCACCCCTCCACTTT
TRBJ1-1 . few TRBV5-1 CASSPTQYTEAFF TGCGCCAGCAGCCCGACACAGTACACTGAAGCTTTCTTT
TRBJ1-1 . . TRBV9 CASSISDGTEAFF TGTGCCAGCAGCATCTCGGACGGAACTGAAGCTTTCTTT
TRBJ1-2 . . TRBV29-1 CSVEASRGGYTF TGCAGCGTTGAAGCCTCGAGGGGAGGCTACACCTTC
TRBJ1-1 . . TRBV6-6 CASNRQIEAFF TGTGCCAGCAACAGACAGATTGAAGCTTTCTTT
TRBJ1-3 TRBD1 . TRBV30 CAWCRDRGGNTIYF TGTGCCTGGTGCCGGGACAGGGGAGGAAACACCATATATTTT
TRBJ2-7 . . TRBV19 CASSIAQGGTYEQYF TGTGCCAGTAGTATAGCCCAGGGCGGAACCTACGAGCAGTACTTC
TRBJ1-2 . once TRBV5-6 CASSLGGLDGNYGYTF TGTGCCAGCAGCTTGGGGGGATTGGACGGAAACTATGGCTACACCTTC
TRBJ1-6 TRBD1 . TRBV30 CAWSSRDSNSPLHF TGTGCCTGGAGCTCACGGGACAGCAATTCACCCCTCCACTTT
TRBJ2-7 . . TRBV4-3 CASSPTRGYEQYF TGCGCCAGCAGCCCTACAAGGGGTTACGAGCAGTACTTC
TRBJ2-2 TRBD2 . TRBV19 CASRTSGGLNTGELFF TGTGCCAGTAGAACTAGCGGGGGGCTGAACACCGGGGAGCTGTTTTTT
TRBJ1-1 . few TRBV29-1 CSVRTGMNTEAFF TGCAGCGTTCGGACGGGCATGAACACTGAAGCTTTCTTT
TRBJ1-2 . medium-sized TRBV2 CASSDESGRAYGYTF TGTGCCAGCAGTGACGAGTCAGGGCGCGCTTATGGCTACACCTTC
TRBJ2-7 . . TRBV5-1 CASSWEGGASYEQYF TGCGCCAGCAGCTGGGAAGGGGGGGCCTCCTACGAGCAGTACTTC
TRBJ2-7 . . TRBV14 CASTQTAESRQYF TGTGCCAGCACTCAAACCGCCGAGAGCCGGCAGTACTTC
TRBJ1-2 . . TRBV4-1 CASSPYDRDYGYTF TGCGCCAGCAGCCCCTACGACCGGGACTATGGCTACACCTTC
TRBJ1-1 . . TRBV5-6 CASSPYTEAFF TGTGCCAGCAGCCCATACACTGAAGCTTTCTTT
TRBJ1-1 TRBD1 . TRBV2 CASGRDRSNTEAFF TGTGCCAGCGGGCGGGACAGATCGAACACTGAAGCTTTCTTT
TRBJ2-7 TRBD1 . TRBV9 CASSDSTGYEQYF TGTGCCAGCAGCGATTCGACAGGGTACGAGCAGTACTTC
TRBJ1-1 . medium-sized TRBV7-2 CASSLTGVEAFF TGTGCCAGCAGCTTAACGGGCGTTGAAGCTTTCTTT
TRBJ2-2 TRBD1 . TRBV30 CAWRIRDRNTGELFF TGTGCCTGGAGAATACGGGACAGGAACACCGGGGAGCTGTTTTTT
TRBJ1-3 . . TRBV19 CASSIGSGNTIYF TGTGCCAGTAGTATCGGATCTGGAAACACCATATATTTT
TRBJ1-5 . few TRBV11-2 CASSFGARLAQHF TGTGCCAGCAGCTTTGGGGCCCGCTTGGCCCAGCATTTT
TRBJ1-5 . . TRBV6-5 CASSYSSAKIQPQHF TGTGCCAGCAGTTACTCCTCCGCGAAGATTCAGCCCCAGCATTTT
TRBJ1-5 . . TRBV6-5 CASSYGTRQPQHF TGTGCCAGCAGTTACGGGACACGGCAGCCCCAGCATTTT
TRBJ2-1 TRBD1 . TRBV9 CASSFRQGANEQFF TGTGCCAGCAGCTTCCGGCAGGGGGCAAATGAGCAGTTCTTC
TRBJ1-1 . medium-sized TRBV10-3 CAISETDMNTEAFF TGTGCCATCAGTGAGACAGATATGAACACTGAAGCTTTCTTT